These T cell receptor beta chains were read from a single sample in a study of blood T cell repertoires in COVID-19. Clones were sequenced by immunoSEQ multiplex PCR, and TCRdb holds only the in-frame ones, with some missing. Of 120,000 to 150,000 clones in the sample, around three quarters are singletons; the top ten hold 8.6%. The sequenced sample was peripheral blood. These receptors all come from a man aged 50 to 59 with active or convalescent COVID-19. Each CDR3 is given with its conserved first and last residue. A D gene is named only where the DNA matches it firmly. Part of the rows lack a size; the others show once, few, many or a class for expanded clones.

TRBD2 TRBJ2-1 once TRBV2 CAIGQRDYNEQFF TGTGCCATCGGCCAGCGGGATTACAATGAGCAGTTCTTC
- TRBJ2-2 - TRBV7-8 CASSAVGSSENTGELFF TGTGCCAGCAGCGCCGTTGGGTCTAGCGAGAACACCGGGGAGCTGTTTTTT
- TRBJ1-1 few TRBV6-1 CASSEQSYTEAFF TGTGCCAGCAGTGAACAAAGCTACACTGAAGCTTTCTTT
TRBD2 TRBJ2-7 once TRBV5-1 CASSLVLAGGGEQYF TGCGCCAGCAGCTTGGTCTTGGCGGGAGGTGGCGAGCAGTACTTC
- TRBJ2-2 - TRBV11-1 CASSLGTHYTGELFF TGTGCCAGCAGCTTGGGGACTCATTACACCGGGGAGCTGTTTTTT
- TRBJ1-1 - TRBV15 CATSRGRTAPLEAFF TGTGCCACCAGCAGAGGCCGGACAGCACCTCTTGAAGCTTTCTTT
- TRBJ2-1 - TRBV1 CTSSRERRPGGAYNEQFF TGCACCAGCAGCCGCGAGCGTCGTCCGGGAGGGGCGTACAATGAGCAGTTCTTC
- TRBJ1-5 - TRBV28 CASKSWGGGNQPQHF TGTGCCAGCAAATCCTGGGGCGGAGGCAATCAGCCCCAGCATTTT
- TRBJ1-2 - TRBV5-6 CASSSTGNGYTF TGTGCCAGCAGTTCTACAGGGAATGGCTACACCTTC
TRBD2 TRBJ2-7 - TRBV5-1 CASSHWGGIATSYEQYF TGCGCCAGCAGCCATTGGGGGGGGATAGCCACCTCCTACGAGCAGTACTTC
TRBD1 TRBJ1-1 few TRBV7-2 CASSLAPDRGLEAFF TGTGCCAGCAGCTTAGCGCCGGACAGGGGGCTGGAAGCTTTCTTT
- TRBJ2-2 - TRBV21-1 CASSKKTRGRCGELFF TGTGCCAGCAGCAAAAAAACCAGGGGGCGGTGCGGGGAGCTGTTTTTT
- TRBJ1-2 once TRBV27 CASRPDSNYGYTF TGTGCCAGCAGACCGGACAGTAACTATGGCTACACCTTC
- TRBJ1-1 - TRBV11-2 CASSLRLNTEAFF TGTGCCAGCAGCCTACGACTTAACACTGAAGCTTTCTTT